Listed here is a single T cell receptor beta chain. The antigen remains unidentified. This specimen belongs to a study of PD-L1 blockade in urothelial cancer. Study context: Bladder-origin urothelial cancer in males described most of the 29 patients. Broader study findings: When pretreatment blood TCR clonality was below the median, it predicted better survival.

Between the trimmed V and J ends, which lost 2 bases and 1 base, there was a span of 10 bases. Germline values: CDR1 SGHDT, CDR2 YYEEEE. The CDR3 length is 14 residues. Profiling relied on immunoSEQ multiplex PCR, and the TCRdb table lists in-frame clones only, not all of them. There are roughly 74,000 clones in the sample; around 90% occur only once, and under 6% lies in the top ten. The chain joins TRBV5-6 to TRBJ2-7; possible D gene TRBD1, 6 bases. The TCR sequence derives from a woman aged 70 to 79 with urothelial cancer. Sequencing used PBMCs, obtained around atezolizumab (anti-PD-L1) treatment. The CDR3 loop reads CASSLLTGSYEQYF. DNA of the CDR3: TGTGCCAGCAGCTTACTCACAGGGTCCTACGAGCAGTACTTC.